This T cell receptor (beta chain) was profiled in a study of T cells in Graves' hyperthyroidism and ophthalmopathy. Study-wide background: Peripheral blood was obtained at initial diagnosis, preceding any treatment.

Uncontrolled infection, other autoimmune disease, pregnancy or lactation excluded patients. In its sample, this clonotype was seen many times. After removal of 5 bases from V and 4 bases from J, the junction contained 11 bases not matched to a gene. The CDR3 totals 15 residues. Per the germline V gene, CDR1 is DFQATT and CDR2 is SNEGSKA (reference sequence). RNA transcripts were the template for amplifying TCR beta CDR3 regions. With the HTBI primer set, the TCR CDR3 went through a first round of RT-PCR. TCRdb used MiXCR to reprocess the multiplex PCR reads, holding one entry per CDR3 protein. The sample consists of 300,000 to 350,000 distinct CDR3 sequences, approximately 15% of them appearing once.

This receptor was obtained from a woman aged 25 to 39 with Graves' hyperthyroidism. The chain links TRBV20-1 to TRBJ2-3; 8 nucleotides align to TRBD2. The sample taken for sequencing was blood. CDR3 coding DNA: TGCAGTGCTTCCCCACCCAGCGGGAGCGCAGATACGCAGTATTTT. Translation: CSASPPSGSADTQYF.